This TCR beta chain was sequenced in a study of PD-L1 blockade in urothelial cancer (dated by TCRdb to 2016 to 2017). Notes on the research overall: Every patient began therapy in about 2014 and was given atezolizumab 1,200 mg intravenously every 3 weeks. About 90% of the roughly 30 patients were identified as males with urothelial cancer of bladder origin, and a prior smoking history was reported by 18 of 29 patients. Patients had an ECOG performance status of 0 or 1 and had received between 0 and 3 prior chemotherapy regimens. Blood samples were analyzed at two time points: 3 weeks after treatment start (second dose) and 6 weeks after treatment start. A median of roughly 140,000 T cells and roughly 80,000 unique TCRs was obtained from blood samples, and a median clonality of roughly 0.08 was observed. An exploratory multi-omic analysis was conducted of the somatic, immune and clinical correlates of response to PD-L1 blockade with atezolizumab in urothelial cancer. Pretreatment tumor samples, along with matched peripheral blood collected serially before and after atezolizumab treatment, underwent TCR sequencing. Durable clinical benefit meant progression-free survival longer than 6 months, and TCR features were also tested against progression-free and overall survival. In the same patients, whole exome sequencing and RNA sequencing of pretreatment tumors were performed in addition to TCR sequencing. Several patients achieved durable clinical benefit and some 21 did not. Pretreatment blood TCR-seq was available for 27 to 30 patients, at least one posttreatment blood collection was obtained for around 24 patients, and tumor TCR-seq was available for around 24 patients.

Taken with the paper, the label for time point translates to: pretreatment peripheral blood. A cohort of 25 to 30 patients with locally advanced or metastatic urothelial carcinoma, treated at Memorial Sloan Kettering on a trial protocol, was included. Peripheral blood mononuclear cells were collected pretreatment and during treatment, at between 1 and 8 total time points per patient. The Qiagen DNeasy Blood extraction kit was used to purify genomic DNA from total PBMCs and tumor samples. PBMCs were collected pretreatment and during treatment and were isolated and stored as previously described. Synthetic TCR analog templates were spiked into each PCR so that absolute template abundance could be estimated from read counts. The immunoSEQ assay used bias-controlled V and J gene primers to amplify TCRbeta CDR3 regions from genomic DNA. Rearranged TCRbeta segments were sequenced at approximately 20X coverage. The study's own analysis went as follows. Clustering was used to correct sequencing errors, and CDR3s were annotated against IMGT so that V, D and J genes could be assigned. Downstream analyses used only productive TCRbeta rearrangements, leaving out any out-of-frame or stop-codon sequences. To compute clonality, Shannon entropy was normalized by the log of the number of unique productive sequences and then subtracted from one. Clones differing between time points or between blood and tumor were identified using Fisher's exact test with Benjamini-Hochberg correction, with an adjusted p below 0.01 applied as the threshold. TCRdb took over this immuneACCESS table, retaining in-frame rearrangements with V and J assigned. Such tables are incomplete; in checked studies, under half of the missing clones stem from an unresolved V gene, and the remainder is unexplained. V, J and clone size are taken as reported in that table, and D and trimming were inferred from the DNA itself. The sample table shows about 63,000 clones, and roughly four fifths are seen once. 5% to 7% of the sample belongs to the ten largest clones.

A word on this clone: Its antigen target is currently unknown. No base-level quality is on record; no much larger clone is a single base apart.

Broad study findings and their caveats: A pretreatment peripheral blood TCR clonality below the median was linked to improved progression-free and overall survival. Because the sample size was small (n ≈ 28) and many of the analyses were exploratory, the results are meant to be hypothesis-generating. Patients with durable benefit showed greater expansion of tumor-associated TCR clones in peripheral blood 3 weeks after starting treatment (n ≈ 20, p = 0.022).

The source material was PBMCs, sampled around atezolizumab (anti-PD-L1) treatment. This clonotype was sampled from a man aged 65-85 years with urothelial cancer.

This receptor has the CDR3 CAWSVFSAGLATDTQYF. The DNA reads TGTGCCTGGAGTGTATTTAGCGCGGGACTAGCGACAGATACGCAGTATTTT. Recombination connected TRBV30 to TRBJ2-3, with 10 bases in between that match TRBD2. Trimming leaves V shorter by 0 bases and J shorter by 3 bases, with the junction holding 9 bases beyond the gene matches. The CDR3 spans 17 residues, from the cysteine through the phenylalanine. The sequence is cut down to CDR3 DNA, 51 bases in frame from base 1. The germline V gene (reference sequence) specifies GTSNPN as CDR1 and SVGIG as CDR2.